This TCR beta chain was identified during a study of spatial heterogeneity in lung cancer. At the level of the study: A strong correlation was found between TCR transcript counts in tumor regions and a T cell module score derived from matched bulk RNA-seq.

Each CDR3 protein is one row after TCRdb ran MiXCR on the 5' RACE reads. The sample shows about 4,900 distinct CDR3 sequences, 29% of them seen only once. Germline CDR1 SGHTA, CDR2 FQGNSA. The CDR3 consists of 13 residues. V was pared by 5 bases and J by 7 bases, with 6 bases of the junction left unmatched. The study's findings and limits: Mutation tallies in tumors tracked expanded intratumoral alpha and beta TCR counts.

This sample's time point: sample taken at primary tumor resection. By proportion, this clonotype is medium-sized (0.01 to 0.1%). Its antigen is currently unknown. The sample here was lung tumor tissue, taken at surgery. The source of this sequence is a female donor with early-stage non-small cell lung cancer. The rearrangement links TRBV7-2 to TRBJ2-7; 9 positions agree with TRBD1. The CDR3 is CASSRDRVGEQYF. CDR3 nucleotide sequence: TGTGCCAGCAGCCGGGACAGGGTGGGGGAGCAGTACTTC.